Given below is one TCR beta chain in context. These data belong to a study of OX40 agonist ivuxolimab in advanced cancers. Study overall: Intravenous ivuxolimab at 0.01 to 10 mg/kg was given to patients every 2 weeks.

Assay used: immunoSEQ multiplex PCR; TCRdb lists only in-frame clones, some missing. This sample has around 44,000 clones, with 70% to 90% found just once. The length of the CDR3 is 16 residues. Germline lookup yields CDR1 MGHRA and CDR2 YSYEKL. The J segment lost 5 bases and the V segment lost 1 base, leaving 5 bases of the junction unmatched. The sequencing here drew on CD4+ or CD8+ T cells sorted from blood, taken in a trial of the OX40 agonist ivuxolimab. The V and J genes are TRBV4-1 and TRBJ2-1; the match to TRBD2 covers 10 bases. The receptor's source is an adult with an advanced solid tumor such as melanoma, head and neck, liver or kidney cancer. The CDR3 sequence: CASSQGWLAGDNEQFF. In DNA form, the CDR3 reads TGCGCCAGCAGCCAAGGTTGGCTAGCGGGGGACAATGAGCAGTTCTTC.